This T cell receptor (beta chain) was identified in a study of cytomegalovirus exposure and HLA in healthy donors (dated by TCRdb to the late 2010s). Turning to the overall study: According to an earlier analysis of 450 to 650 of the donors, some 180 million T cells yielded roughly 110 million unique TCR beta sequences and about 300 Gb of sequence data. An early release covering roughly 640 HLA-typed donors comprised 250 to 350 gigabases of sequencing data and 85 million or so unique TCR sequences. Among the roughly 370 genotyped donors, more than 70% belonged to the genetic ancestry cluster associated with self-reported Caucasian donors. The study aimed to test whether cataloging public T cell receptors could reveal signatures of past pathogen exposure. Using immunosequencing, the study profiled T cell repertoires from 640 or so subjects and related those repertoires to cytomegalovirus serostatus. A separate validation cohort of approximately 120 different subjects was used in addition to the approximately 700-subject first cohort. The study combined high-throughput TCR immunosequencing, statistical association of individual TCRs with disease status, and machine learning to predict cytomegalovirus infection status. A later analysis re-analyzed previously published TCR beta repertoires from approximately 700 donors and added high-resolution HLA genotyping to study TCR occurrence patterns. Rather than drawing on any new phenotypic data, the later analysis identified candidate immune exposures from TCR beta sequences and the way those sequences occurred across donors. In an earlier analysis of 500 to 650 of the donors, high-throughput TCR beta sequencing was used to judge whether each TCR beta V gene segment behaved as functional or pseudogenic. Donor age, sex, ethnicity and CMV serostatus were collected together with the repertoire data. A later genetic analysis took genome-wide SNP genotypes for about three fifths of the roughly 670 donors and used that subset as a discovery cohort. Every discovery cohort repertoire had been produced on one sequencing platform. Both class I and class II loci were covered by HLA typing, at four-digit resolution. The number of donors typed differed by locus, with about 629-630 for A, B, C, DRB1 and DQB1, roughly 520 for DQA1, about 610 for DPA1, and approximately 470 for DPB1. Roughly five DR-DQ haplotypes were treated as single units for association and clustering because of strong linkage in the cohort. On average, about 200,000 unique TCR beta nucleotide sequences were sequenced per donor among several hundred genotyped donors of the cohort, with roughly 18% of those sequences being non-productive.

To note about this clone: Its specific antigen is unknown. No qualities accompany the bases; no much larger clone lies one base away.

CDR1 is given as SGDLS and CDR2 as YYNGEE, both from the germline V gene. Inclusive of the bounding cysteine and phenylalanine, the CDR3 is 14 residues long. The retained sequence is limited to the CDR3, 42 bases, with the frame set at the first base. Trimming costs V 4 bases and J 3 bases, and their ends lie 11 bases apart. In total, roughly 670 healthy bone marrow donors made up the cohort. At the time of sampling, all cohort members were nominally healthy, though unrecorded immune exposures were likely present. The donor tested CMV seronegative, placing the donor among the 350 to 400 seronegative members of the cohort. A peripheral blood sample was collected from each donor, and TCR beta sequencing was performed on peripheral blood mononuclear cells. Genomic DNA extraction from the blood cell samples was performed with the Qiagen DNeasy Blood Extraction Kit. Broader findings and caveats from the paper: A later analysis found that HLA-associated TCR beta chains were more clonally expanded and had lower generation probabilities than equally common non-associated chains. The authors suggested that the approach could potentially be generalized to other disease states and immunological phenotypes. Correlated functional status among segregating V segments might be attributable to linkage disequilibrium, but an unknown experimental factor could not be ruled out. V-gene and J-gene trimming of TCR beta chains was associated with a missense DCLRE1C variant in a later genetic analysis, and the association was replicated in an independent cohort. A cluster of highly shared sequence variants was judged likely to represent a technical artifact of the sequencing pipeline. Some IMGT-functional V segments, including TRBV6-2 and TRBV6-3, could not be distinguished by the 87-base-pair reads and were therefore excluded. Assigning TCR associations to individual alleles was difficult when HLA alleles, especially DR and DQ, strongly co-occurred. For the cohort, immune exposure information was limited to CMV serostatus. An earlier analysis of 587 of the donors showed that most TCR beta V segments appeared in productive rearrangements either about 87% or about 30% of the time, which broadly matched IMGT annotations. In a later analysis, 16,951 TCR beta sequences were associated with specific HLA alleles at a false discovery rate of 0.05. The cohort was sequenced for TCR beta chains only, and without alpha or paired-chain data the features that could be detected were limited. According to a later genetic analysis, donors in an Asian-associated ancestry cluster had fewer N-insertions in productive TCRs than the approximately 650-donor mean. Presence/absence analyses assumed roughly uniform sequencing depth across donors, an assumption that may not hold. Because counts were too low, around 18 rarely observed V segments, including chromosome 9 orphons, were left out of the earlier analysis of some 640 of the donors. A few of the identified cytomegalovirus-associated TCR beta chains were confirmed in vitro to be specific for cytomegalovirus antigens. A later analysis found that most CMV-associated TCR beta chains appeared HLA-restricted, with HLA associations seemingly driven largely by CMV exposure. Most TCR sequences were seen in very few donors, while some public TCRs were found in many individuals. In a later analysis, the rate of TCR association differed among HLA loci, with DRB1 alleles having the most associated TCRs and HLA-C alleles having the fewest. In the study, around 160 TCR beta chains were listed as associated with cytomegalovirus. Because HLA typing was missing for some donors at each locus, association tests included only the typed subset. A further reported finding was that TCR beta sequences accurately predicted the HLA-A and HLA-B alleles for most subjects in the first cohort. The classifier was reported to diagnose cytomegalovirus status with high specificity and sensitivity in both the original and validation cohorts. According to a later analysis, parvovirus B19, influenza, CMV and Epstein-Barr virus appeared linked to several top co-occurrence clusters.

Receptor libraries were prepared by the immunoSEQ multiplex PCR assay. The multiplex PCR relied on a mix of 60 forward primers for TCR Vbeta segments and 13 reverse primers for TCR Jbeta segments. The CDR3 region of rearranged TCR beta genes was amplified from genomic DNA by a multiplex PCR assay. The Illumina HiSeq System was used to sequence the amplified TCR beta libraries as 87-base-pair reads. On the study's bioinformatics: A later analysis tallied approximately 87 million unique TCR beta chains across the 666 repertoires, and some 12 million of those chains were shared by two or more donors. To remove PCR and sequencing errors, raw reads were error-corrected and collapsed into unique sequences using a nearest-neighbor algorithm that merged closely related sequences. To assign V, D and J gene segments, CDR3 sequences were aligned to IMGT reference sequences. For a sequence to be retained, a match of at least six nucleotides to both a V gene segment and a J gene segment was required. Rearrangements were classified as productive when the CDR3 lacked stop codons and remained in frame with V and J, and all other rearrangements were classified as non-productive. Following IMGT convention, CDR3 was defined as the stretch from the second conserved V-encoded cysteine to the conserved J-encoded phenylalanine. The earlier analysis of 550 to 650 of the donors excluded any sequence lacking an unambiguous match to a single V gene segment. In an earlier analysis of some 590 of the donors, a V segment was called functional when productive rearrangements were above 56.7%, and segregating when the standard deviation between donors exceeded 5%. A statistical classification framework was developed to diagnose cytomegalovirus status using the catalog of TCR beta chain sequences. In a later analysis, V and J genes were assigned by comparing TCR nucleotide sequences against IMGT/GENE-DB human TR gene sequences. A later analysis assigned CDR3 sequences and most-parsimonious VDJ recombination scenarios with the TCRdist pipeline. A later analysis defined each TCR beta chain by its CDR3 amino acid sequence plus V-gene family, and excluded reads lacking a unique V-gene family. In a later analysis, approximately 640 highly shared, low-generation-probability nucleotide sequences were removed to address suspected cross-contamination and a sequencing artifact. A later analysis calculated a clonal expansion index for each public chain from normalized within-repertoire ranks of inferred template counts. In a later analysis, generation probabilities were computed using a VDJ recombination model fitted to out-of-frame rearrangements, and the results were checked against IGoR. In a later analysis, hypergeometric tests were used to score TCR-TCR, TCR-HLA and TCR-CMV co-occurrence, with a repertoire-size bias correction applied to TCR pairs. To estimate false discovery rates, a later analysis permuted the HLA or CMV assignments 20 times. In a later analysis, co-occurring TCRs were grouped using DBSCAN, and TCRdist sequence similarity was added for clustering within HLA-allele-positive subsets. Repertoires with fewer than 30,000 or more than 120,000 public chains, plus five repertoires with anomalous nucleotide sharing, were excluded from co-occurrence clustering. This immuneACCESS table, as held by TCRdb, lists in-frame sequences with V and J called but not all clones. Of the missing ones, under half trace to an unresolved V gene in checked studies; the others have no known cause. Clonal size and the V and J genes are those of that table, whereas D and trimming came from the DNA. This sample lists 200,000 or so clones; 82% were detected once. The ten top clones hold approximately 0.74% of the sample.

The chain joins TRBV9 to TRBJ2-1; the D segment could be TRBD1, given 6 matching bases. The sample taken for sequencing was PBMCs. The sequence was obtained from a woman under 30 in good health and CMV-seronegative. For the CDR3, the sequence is CASSPGQIYNEQFF. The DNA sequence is TGTGCCAGCAGCCCCGGACAGATCTACAATGAGCAGTTCTTC.